This section outlines one T cell receptor (beta chain) sequence together with its context. Antigen unknown. The data are from a study of T-cell memory formation after mild COVID-19. Study findings and constraints: Contracting clones, day 15 to 85, had balanced CD4/CD8, and later expanders favored CD4+. Cross-reactive memory seemingly joined, as some responding clones were found in pre-infection memory.

V shed 3 bases and J 2 bases; nucleotides not matched to a gene: 13. In germline, CDR1 is SEHNR, CDR2 FQNEAQ (reference sequence). The CDR3 length is 19 residues. Employing constant-segment primers, 5'RACE generated TCR alpha and TCR beta cDNA libraries bearing sample barcodes and UMIs. One entry per CDR3 protein, called by TCRdb with MiXCR from the 5' RACE reads. The repertoire has approximately 82,000 distinct CDR3 sequences, about 13% of them found once; the top ten carry 40% to 45%. This chain connects TRBV7-9 to TRBJ2-5, with 12 bases aligning to TRBD2. The source of this sequence is a man between 18 and 35 years old who had mild COVID-19 (a few samples of this study predate the infection). Cell type and time point are not known. The sample taken for sequencing was PBMCs or a T cell subset sorted from them (not recorded which). The CDR3 DNA sequence: TGTGCCAGCAGCTTCCTCCGGACTAGCGGGGACAACACACAAGAGACCCAGTACTTC. It translates to CASSFLRTSGDNTQETQYF.